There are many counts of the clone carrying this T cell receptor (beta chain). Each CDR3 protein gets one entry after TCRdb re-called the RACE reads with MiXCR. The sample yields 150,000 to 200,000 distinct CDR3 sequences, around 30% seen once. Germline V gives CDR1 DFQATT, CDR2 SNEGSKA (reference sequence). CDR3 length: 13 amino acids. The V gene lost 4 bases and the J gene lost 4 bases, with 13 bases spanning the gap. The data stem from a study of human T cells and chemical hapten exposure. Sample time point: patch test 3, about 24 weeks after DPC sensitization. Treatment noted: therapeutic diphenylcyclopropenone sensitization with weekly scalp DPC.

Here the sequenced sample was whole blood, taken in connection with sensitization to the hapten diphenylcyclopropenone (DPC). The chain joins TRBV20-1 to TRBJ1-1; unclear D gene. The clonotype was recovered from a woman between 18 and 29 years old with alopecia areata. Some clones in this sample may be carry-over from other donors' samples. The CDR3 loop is CSATPGPGTEAFF. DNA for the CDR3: TGCAGTGCTACACCGGGCCCGGGCACTGAAGCTTTCTTT.